Listed below are T cell receptor beta chains from one sample, sequenced in a study of Ad26.COV2.S vaccination and SARS-CoV-2 variants. TCRdb's table, derived via immunoSEQ multiplex PCR, lists solely in-frame clones and lacks some. This table has about 440,000 clones, around 90% appearing once. The sample in question was peripheral blood, obtained in a trial of Ad26.COV2.S vaccine versus placebo. These receptors originate from a person aged 18 to 59 who received the Ad26.COV2.S COVID-19 vaccine or a placebo. The CDR3 runs from the conserved cysteine through the conserved F or W. Fields, in order: CDR3 protein, CDR3 DNA, J gene, D gene, V gene, clone size. The D gene is left open where the match is weak. Clone size is stated in some rows and not others, as once, few, many or a class when expanded.

CSVEGDRVGVGYTF	TGCAGCGTTGAAGGGGACAGGGTGGGTGTTGGCTACACCTTC	TRBJ1-2	TRBD1	TRBV29-1	NA
CASSQPTLTGIQAGGPVRYNEQFF	TGCGCCAGCAGTCAGCCCACGCTAACAGGGATACAAGCGGGAGGGCCCGTTCGATACAATGAGCAGTTCTTC	TRBJ2-1	TRBD2	TRBV23-1	once
CASSLLGVSNQPQHF	TGTGCCAGCAGCTTATTGGGCGTCAGCAATCAGCCCCAGCATTTT	TRBJ1-5	NA	TRBV7-8	NA
CASSVQGNRGKLFF	TGTGCCAGCAGTGTACAGGGGAACAGGGGCAAACTGTTTTTT	TRBJ1-4	TRBD1	TRBV28	NA
CASSSKFPATGLSSYEQYF	TGTGCCAGCTCTTCAAAATTTCCCGCGACAGGTTTGAGCTCCTACGAGCAGTACTTC	TRBJ2-7	NA	TRBV18	NA
CASSQEAGQGSRWGNIQYF	TGTGCCAGCAGCCAAGAAGCGGGACAGGGCTCCCGATGGGGAAACATTCAGTACTTC	TRBJ2-4	TRBD1	TRBV3-1/TRBV3-2	NA
CASSQGPGTPSTDTQYF	TGTGCCAGCAGCCAAGGACCCGGGACTCCAAGCACAGATACGCAGTATTTT	TRBJ2-3	NA	TRBV14	NA
CASSGGVLAKNIQYF	TGTGCCAGCAGCGGAGGGGTACTAGCCAAAAACATTCAGTACTTC	TRBJ2-4	NA	TRBV4-2	NA
CAWSLRQGMAFF	TGTGCCTGGAGTTTAAGACAGGGGATGGCTTTCTTT	TRBJ1-1	TRBD1	TRBV30	NA
CASSLAIGANYGYTF	TGCGCCAGCAGCTTGGCCATTGGGGCTAACTATGGCTACACCTTC	TRBJ1-2	NA	TRBV5-1	NA
CASITSGSYEQYF	TGTGCCAGCATCACTAGCGGGAGCTACGAGCAGTACTTC	TRBJ2-7	TRBD2	TRBV2	NA
CASRPFSNQPQHF	TGTGCCAGCAGGCCTTTCAGCAATCAGCCCCAGCATTTT	TRBJ1-5	NA	TRBV6-6	once
CASSEGGRETQYF	TGTGCCAGCAGCGAAGGGGGAAGAGAGACCCAGTACTTC	TRBJ2-5	NA	TRBV11-3	once
CSASQPNEQFF	TGCAGTGCCTCACAGCCCAATGAGCAGTTCTTC	TRBJ2-1	NA	TRBV20-1	NA
CASSPTGQGAYTF	TGTGCCAGTAGTCCGACAGGGCAGGGGGCCTACACCTTC	TRBJ1-2	TRBD1	TRBV19	NA
CASSPRRGEMGAFF	TGTGCCAGCAGTCCACGGCGCGGGGAAATGGGAGCTTTCTTT	TRBJ1-1	NA	TRBV27	NA
CASSSDRGPSNYGYTF	TGTGCCAGCAGCTCCGACAGGGGCCCCAGTAACTATGGCTACACCTTC	TRBJ1-2	TRBD1	TRBV7-2	NA
CASSSPLAHEQYF	TGTGCCAGCAGTTCCCCCCTAGCCCACGAGCAGTACTTC	TRBJ2-7	NA	TRBV28	NA
CAISEGAGGPQEQYF	TGTGCCATCAGTGAGGGGGCGGGAGGGCCGCAGGAGCAGTACTTC	TRBJ2-7	TRBD2	TRBV10-3	many
CASSGGTSGRARDEQFF	TGTGCCAGCAGCGGAGGGACTAGCGGGAGGGCCCGGGATGAGCAGTTCTTC	TRBJ2-1	TRBD2	TRBV28	once
CASSAGQGGATNEKLFF	TGTGCCAGCAGTGCGGGACAGGGCGGCGCAACTAATGAAAAACTGTTTTTT	TRBJ1-4	TRBD1	TRBV6-1	NA
CASIQRHPPPEQYF	TGTGCCAGCATCCAGAGACACCCACCCCCCGAGCAGTACTTC	TRBJ2-7	NA	TRBV27	NA
CASSFLVSEAFF	TGTGCCAGCAGTTTTTTGGTCAGCGAAGCTTTCTTT	TRBJ1-1	NA	TRBV12-3/TRBV12-4	NA
CASSLFPLAGGKYEQFF	TGTGCCAGCAGTCTCTTCCCGCTAGCGGGAGGGAAGTATGAGCAGTTCTTC	TRBJ2-1	TRBD2	TRBV28	once
CSVDALAREDNEQFF	TGCAGCGTTGATGCACTAGCACGAGAGGACAATGAGCAGTTCTTC	TRBJ2-1	NA	TRBV29-1	once
CASSLVSAGGGADTQYF	TGTGCCAGCAGCTTAGTTTCCGCGGGAGGTGGCGCAGATACGCAGTATTTT	TRBJ2-3	TRBD2	TRBV7-2	once
CASRDTGVDGYTF	TGTGCCAGCAGGGATACAGGGGTAGATGGCTACACCTTC	TRBJ1-2	TRBD1	TRBV7-2	NA
CASSSGPDYGYTF	TGTGCCAGCTCATCCGGACCGGACTATGGCTACACCTTC	TRBJ1-2	NA	TRBV18	NA
CASSPRLGGGELFF	TGTGCCAGCAGCCCTCGACTAGGAGGCGGGGAGCTGTTTTTT	TRBJ2-2	NA	TRBV11-3	NA
CASSLGGGYNEQFF	TGTGCCAGCAGCTTGGGGGGCGGATACAATGAGCAGTTCTTC	TRBJ2-1	NA	TRBV7-2	once
CASSLDPPGFGDTQYF	TGCGCCAGCAGCTTAGACCCCCCAGGGTTCGGGGATACGCAGTATTTT	TRBJ2-3	NA	TRBV5-1	NA
CASSLAYTDTQYF	TGTGCCAGCAGCTTAGCCTACACAGATACGCAGTATTTT	TRBJ2-3	NA	TRBV7-2	once
CASTHDPGQGYNEQFF	TGCGCCAGCACGCACGACCCGGGACAGGGATACAATGAGCAGTTCTTC	TRBJ2-1	TRBD1	TRBV5-1	NA
CASSLGPGPSYEQYF	TGTGCCAGCAGCTTAGGCCCGGGACCCTCCTACGAGCAGTACTTC	TRBJ2-7	NA	TRBV11-3	NA
CASSPPGRQGKASLGNQPQHF	TGTGCCAGCAGTCCGCCGGGGCGACAGGGAAAAGCTTCGCTTGGCAATCAGCCCCAGCATTTT	TRBJ1-5	TRBD1	TRBV27	NA
CASSRGPQNTGELFF	TGTGCCAGCAGTCGGGGACCTCAGAACACCGGGGAGCTGTTTTTT	TRBJ2-2	NA	TRBV6-5	NA
CAWSGTYEQYF	TGTGCCTGGAGTGGTACCTACGAGCAGTACTTC	TRBJ2-7	NA	TRBV30	NA
CASSFPTGTETQYF	TGTGCCAGCAGCTTCCCGACAGGGACAGAGACCCAGTACTTC	TRBJ2-5	TRBD1	TRBV11-1	NA
CASSPTRVLGYTF	TGTGCCAGCAGCCCGACCAGGGTTCTTGGCTACACCTTC	TRBJ1-2	NA	TRBV5-4	NA
CASSSGTGGHRTEAFF	TGTGCCAGCAGTTCCGGGACAGGGGGCCATAGGACTGAAGCTTTCTTT	TRBJ1-1	TRBD1	TRBV6-5	few
CASSLEPGGFVTDTQYF	TGTGCCAGCAGCTTGGAGCCAGGGGGCTTCGTCACAGATACGCAGTATTTT	TRBJ2-3	TRBD1	TRBV5-4	NA
CASSSGGRAYEQYF	TGTGCCAGCAGCTCGGGAGGAAGGGCCTACGAGCAGTACTTC	TRBJ2-7	TRBD2	TRBV11-2	once
CASSYAGADTEAFF	TGTGCCAGCAGTTACGCGGGGGCGGACACTGAAGCTTTCTTT	TRBJ1-1	NA	TRBV6-2/TRBV6-3	NA
CASSLVRTGSSPLHF	TGTGCCAGCAGTTTAGTTAGGACAGGGTCTTCACCCCTCCACTTT	TRBJ1-6	TRBD1	TRBV28	NA
CATRGQVEQYF	TGTGCCACCAGGGGACAGGTCGAGCAGTACTTC	TRBJ2-7	TRBD1	TRBV2	NA
CASSAIQHTEAFF	TGTGCCAGCAGTGCGATCCAACACACTGAAGCTTTCTTT	TRBJ1-1	NA	TRBV2	NA
CASTKTSGSPGANVLTF	TGCGCCAGCACCAAGACTAGCGGGAGTCCTGGGGCCAACGTCCTGACTTTC	TRBJ2-6	TRBD2	TRBV5-1	NA
CASSLGVWEVYNEQFF	TGTGCCAGCAGCTTAGGGGTGTGGGAGGTGTACAATGAGCAGTTCTTC	TRBJ2-1	NA	TRBV11-3	NA
CASSPPTAGDHQPQHF	TGTGCCAGCTCACCACCAACGGCAGGGGATCATCAGCCCCAGCATTTT	TRBJ1-5	NA	TRBV18	NA
CASSLRGTGGETQYF	TGTGCCAGCAGCTTACGCGGGACAGGAGGGGAGACCCAGTACTTC	TRBJ2-5	TRBD1	TRBV7-2	NA
CASSFIRVSNTEAFF	TGTGCCAGCAGCTTCATCCGGGTTTCGAACACTGAAGCTTTCTTT	TRBJ1-1	NA	TRBV5-6	NA
CASRRVLATEAFF	TGCGCCAGCAGGCGGGTACTGGCCACTGAAGCTTTCTTT	TRBJ1-1	NA	TRBV5-1	NA
CASSHPQTEKYSPLHF	TGTGCCAGCAGCCACCCCCAGACGGAAAAGTATTCACCCCTCCACTTT	TRBJ1-6	NA	TRBV4-2	NA
CASSLGAYEQYF	TGTGCCAGCAGCTTAGGAGCGTACGAGCAGTACTTC	TRBJ2-7	NA	TRBV7-8	NA
CASSKTYEQYF	TGTGCCAGCAGCAAGACCTACGAGCAGTACTTC	TRBJ2-7	NA	TRBV21-1	NA